Listed below are T cell receptor beta chains from one sample, sequenced in a study of shared clonotypes between healthy human individuals. The assay was immunoSEQ multiplex PCR, and TCRdb's table has in-frame clones only and misses some. This sample has millions of clones, with about 95% found just once. Material: naive CD8+ T cells sorted from blood. The source is a man between 18 and 35 years old in good health. The CDR3 runs from the conserved cysteine through the conserved F or W. D genes are given only for firm matches. Clone size, where shown, is once, few, many, or a class for clones that have expanded.

TRBV10-2	-	TRBJ2-7	-	CASSEQGTGQYF	TGCGCCAGCAGTGAACAGGGAACTGGGCAGTACTTC
TRBV15	-	TRBJ2-7	-	CATSRVTSNLYEQYF	TGTGCCACCAGCAGGGTTACCTCGAACCTTTACGAGCAGTACTTC
TRBV2	-	TRBJ2-7	TRBD1	CASSEPGGPYEQYF	TGTGCCAGCAGTGAACCAGGGGGACCCTACGAGCAGTACTTC
TRBV28	-	TRBJ1-2	-	CASSSPRDLYGYTF	TGTGCCAGCAGTTCCCCAAGGGACTTGTATGGCTACACCTTC
TRBV5-1	-	TRBJ2-7	-	CASSPVGAYEQYF	TGCGCCAGCAGCCCGGTAGGGGCCTACGAGCAGTACTTC
TRBV4-3	-	TRBJ2-1	TRBD2	CASSQDLASGSNEQFF	TGCGCCAGCAGCCAAGATTTGGCTAGCGGGAGCAATGAGCAGTTCTTC
TRBV5-6	-	TRBJ1-2	TRBD1	CASSLSTGQGTYGYTF	TGTGCCAGCAGCTTGAGCACCGGACAGGGTACCTATGGCTACACCTTC
TRBV5-4	-	TRBJ2-7	-	CASSPDSSYEQYF	TGTGCCAGCAGCCCGGACAGCTCCTACGAGCAGTACTTC
TRBV11-3	-	TRBJ1-1	-	CASSPGGADTEAFF	TGTGCCAGCAGCCCGGGTGGGGCGGACACTGAAGCTTTCTTT
TRBV19	-	TRBJ1-1	-	CASSPRTENTEAFF	TGTGCCAGTAGTCCGAGGACAGAGAACACTGAAGCTTTCTTT
TRBV5-5	-	TRBJ1-1	-	CASEGDTEAFF	TGTGCCAGCGAGGGCGACACTGAAGCTTTCTTT
TRBV21-1	-	TRBJ2-7	-	CASSMKGGRQTSLVSYEQYF	TGTGCCAGCAGCATGAAAGGAGGCCGACAGACATCCCTTGTCTCCTACGAGCAGTACTTC
TRBV5-8	-	TRBJ1-6	TRBD1	CASSPGQGSGSPLHF	TGTGCCAGCAGCCCGGGACAGGGAAGCGGCTCACCCCTCCACTTT
TRBV28	-	TRBJ2-7	-	CASSRRARVEEQYF	TGTGCCAGCAGTCGGAGGGCCAGGGTGGAGGAGCAGTACTTC
TRBV4-1	-	TRBJ2-3	-	CASSQEQGTDTQYF	TGCGCCAGCAGCCAAGAACAGGGAACAGATACGCAGTATTTT
TRBV30	-	TRBJ1-2	-	CAWSSGAGNVYGYTF	TGTGCCTGGAGTTCCGGGGCAGGAAATGTCTATGGCTACACCTTC
TRBV28	-	TRBJ2-7	TRBD2	CASRAGIYEQYF	TGTGCCAGCAGAGCGGGGATCTACGAGCAGTACTTC
TRBV4-1	once	TRBJ2-1	TRBD2	CASSQVVVAGEENEQFF	TGCGCCAGCAGCCAAGTCGTAGTAGCGGGAGAGGAAAATGAGCAGTTCTTC
TRBV6-5	-	TRBJ2-2	-	CASTTGWTNTGELFF	TGTGCCAGCACCACGGGGTGGACGAACACCGGGGAGCTGTTTTTT
TRBV7-9	-	TRBJ2-7	-	CASSPPGRDSYEQYF	TGTGCCAGCAGCCCCCCGGGCCGGGACTCCTACGAGCAGTACTTC
TRBV28	-	TRBJ1-4	TRBD1	CASRLQGTNEKLFF	TGTGCCAGCAGGTTACAGGGGACTAATGAAAAACTGTTTTTT
TRBV5-6	once	TRBJ1-1	-	CASSRETAGAFF	TGTGCCAGCAGTCGAGAGACAGCTGGAGCTTTCTTT
TRBV30	-	TRBJ2-7	-	CAWSISGGTRSSYEQYF	TGTGCCTGGAGTATCTCTGGGGGAACCAGGAGCTCCTACGAGCAGTACTTC
TRBV9	-	TRBJ2-4	TRBD1	CASSVEGTENIQYF	TGTGCCAGCAGCGTAGAGGGGACAGAAAACATTCAGTACTTC
TRBV19	once	TRBJ1-2	-	CASSAAANYGYTF	TGTGCCAGTAGTGCGGCGGCGAATTATGGCTACACCTTC
TRBV9	-	TRBJ1-2	TRBD1	CASSGGYRGENYGYTF	TGTGCCAGCAGCGGGGGATACAGGGGTGAAAACTATGGCTACACCTTC
TRBV5-1	-	TRBJ2-1	TRBD2	CASSPTSGRSYEQFF	TGCGCCAGCAGCCCAACTAGCGGGAGGAGCTATGAGCAGTTCTTC
TRBV5-6	-	TRBJ1-2	TRBD1	CASSSLTGQGYGYTF	TGTGCCAGCAGCTCTCTCACGGGACAGGGTTATGGCTACACCTTC
TRBV7-6	-	TRBJ2-3	TRBD2	CASSLSAGDADTQYF	TGTGCCAGCAGCTTATCAGCGGGAGACGCGGATACGCAGTATTTT
TRBV30	-	TRBJ2-2	TRBD2	CAWSGLAGVIDTGELFF	TGTGCCTGGAGTGGGCTAGCGGGGGTAATCGACACCGGGGAGCTGTTTTTT